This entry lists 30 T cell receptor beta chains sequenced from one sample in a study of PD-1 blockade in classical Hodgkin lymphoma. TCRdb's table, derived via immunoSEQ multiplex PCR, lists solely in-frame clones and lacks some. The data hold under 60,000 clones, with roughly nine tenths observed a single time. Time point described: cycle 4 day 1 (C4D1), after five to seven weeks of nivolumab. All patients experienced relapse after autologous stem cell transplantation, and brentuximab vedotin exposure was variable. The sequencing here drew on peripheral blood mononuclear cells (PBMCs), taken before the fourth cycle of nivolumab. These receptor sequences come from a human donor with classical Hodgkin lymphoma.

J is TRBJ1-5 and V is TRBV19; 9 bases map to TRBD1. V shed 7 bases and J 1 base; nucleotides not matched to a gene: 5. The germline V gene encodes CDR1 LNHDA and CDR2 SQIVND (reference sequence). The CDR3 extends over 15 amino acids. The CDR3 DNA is TGTGCCAGTAACAGGGGGCTGGTGAGCAATCAGCCCCAGCATTTT. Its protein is CASNRGLVSNQPQHF.

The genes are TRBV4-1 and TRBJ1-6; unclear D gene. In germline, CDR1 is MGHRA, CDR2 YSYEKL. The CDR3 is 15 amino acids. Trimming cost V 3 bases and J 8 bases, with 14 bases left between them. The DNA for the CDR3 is TGCGCCAGCAGCCAGCAGGCGACTAGGGATTCACCCCTCCACTTT. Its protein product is CASSQQATRDSPLHF.

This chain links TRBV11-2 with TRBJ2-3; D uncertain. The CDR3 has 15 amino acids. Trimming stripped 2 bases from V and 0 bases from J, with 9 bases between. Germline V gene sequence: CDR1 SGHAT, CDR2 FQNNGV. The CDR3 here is CASSLMRSSTDTQYF. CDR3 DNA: TGTGCCAGCAGCTTAATGAGGTCCAGCACAGATACGCAGTATTTT.

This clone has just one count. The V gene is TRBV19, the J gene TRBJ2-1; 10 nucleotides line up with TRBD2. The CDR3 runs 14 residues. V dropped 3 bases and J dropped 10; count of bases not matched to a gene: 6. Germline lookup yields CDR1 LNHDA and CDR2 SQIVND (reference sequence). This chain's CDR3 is CASSILLAGREQFF. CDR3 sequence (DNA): TGTGCCAGTAGTATTTTACTAGCGGGGAGAGAGCAGTTCTTC.

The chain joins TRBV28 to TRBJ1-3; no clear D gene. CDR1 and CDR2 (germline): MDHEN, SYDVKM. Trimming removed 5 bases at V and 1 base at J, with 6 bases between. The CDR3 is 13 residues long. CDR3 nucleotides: TGTGCCAGCAGTGCCCTATCTGGAAACACCATATATTTT. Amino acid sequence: CASSALSGNTIYF.

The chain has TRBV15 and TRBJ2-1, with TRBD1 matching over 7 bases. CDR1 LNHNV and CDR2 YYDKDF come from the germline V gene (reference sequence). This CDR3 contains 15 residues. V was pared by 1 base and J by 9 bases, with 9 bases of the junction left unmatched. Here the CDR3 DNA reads TGTGCCACCAGCAGAGCCCCCCTGAACAGGGGTGAGCAGTTCTTC. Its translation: CATSRAPLNRGEQFF.

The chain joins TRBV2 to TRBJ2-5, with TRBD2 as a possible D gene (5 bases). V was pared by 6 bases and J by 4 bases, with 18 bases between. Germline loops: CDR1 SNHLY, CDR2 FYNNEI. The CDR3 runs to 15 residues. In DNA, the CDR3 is TGTGCCAGCAGGGGCTTAGTGGGAGCGCGAGAGACCCAGTACTTC. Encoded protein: CASRGLVGARETQYF.

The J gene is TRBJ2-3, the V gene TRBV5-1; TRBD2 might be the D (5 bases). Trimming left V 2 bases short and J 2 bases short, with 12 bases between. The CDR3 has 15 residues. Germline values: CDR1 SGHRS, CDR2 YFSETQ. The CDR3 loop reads CASSLQRGFTDTQYF. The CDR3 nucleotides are TGCGCCAGCAGCTTACAACGAGGGTTCACAGATACGCAGTATTTT.

DNA of the CDR3: TGTGCCAGCAGCGAGCAGGGTGCCGGATCCGGGGAGCTGTTTTTT. Translation: CASSEQGAGSGELFF. V is TRBV5-6 and J is TRBJ2-2, with a weak D call TRBD1 (5 bases). V shed 4 bases and J shed 6 bases, with 16 bases lying between them. This CDR3 is 15 amino acids long. Germline-derived CDR1 and CDR2 are SGHDT and YYEEEE. Based on the CDR3 plus reference TRBV5-6 and TRBJ2-2, the full variable domain is DAGVTQSPTHLIKTRGQQVTLRCSPKSGHDTVSWYQQALGQGPQFIFQYYEEEERQRGNFPDRFSGHQFPNYSSELNVNALLLGDSALYLCASSEQGAGSGELFFGEGSRLTVL.

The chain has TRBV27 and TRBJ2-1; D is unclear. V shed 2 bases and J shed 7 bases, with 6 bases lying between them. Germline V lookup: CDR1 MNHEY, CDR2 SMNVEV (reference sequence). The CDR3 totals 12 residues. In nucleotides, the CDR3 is TGTGCCAGCAGTTTACAAGGAAATGAGCAGTTCTTC. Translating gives CASSLQGNEQFF.

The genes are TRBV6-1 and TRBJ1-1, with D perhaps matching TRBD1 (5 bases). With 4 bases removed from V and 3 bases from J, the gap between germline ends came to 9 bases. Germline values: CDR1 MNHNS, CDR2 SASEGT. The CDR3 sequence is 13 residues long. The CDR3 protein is CASSVWGDTEAFF. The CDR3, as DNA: TGTGCCAGCAGTGTATGGGGGGACACTGAAGCTTTCTTT.

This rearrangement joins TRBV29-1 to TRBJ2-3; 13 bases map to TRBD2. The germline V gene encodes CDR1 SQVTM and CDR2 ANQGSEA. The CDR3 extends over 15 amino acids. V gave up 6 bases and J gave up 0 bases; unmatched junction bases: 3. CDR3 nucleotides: TGCAGCGTCGGGACTAGCGGGGCTAGCACAGATACGCAGTATTTT. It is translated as CSVGTSGASTDTQYF.

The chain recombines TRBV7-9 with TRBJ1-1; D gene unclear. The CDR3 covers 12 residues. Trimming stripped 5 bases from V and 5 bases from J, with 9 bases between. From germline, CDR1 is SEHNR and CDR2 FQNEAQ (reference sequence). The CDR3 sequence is CASSPGRTEAFF. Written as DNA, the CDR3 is TGTGCCAGCAGCCCCGGTCGGACTGAAGCTTTCTTT.

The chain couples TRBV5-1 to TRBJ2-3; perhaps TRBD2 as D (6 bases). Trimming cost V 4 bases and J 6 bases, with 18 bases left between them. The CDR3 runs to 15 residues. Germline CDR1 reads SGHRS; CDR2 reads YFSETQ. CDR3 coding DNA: TGCGCCAGCAGCCTCGGAGGGCTTAGTTTTGATACGCAGTATTTT. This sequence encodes CASSLGGLSFDTQYF.

The DNA of the CDR3 is TGTGCCAGCAGCTCGCAACAGGGAGTAGGAGGAGGCTACACCTTC. As protein: CASSSQQGVGGGYTF. This chain links TRBV5-4 with TRBJ1-2; a weak D match, TRBD1 (6 bases). From germline, CDR1 is SGHNT and CDR2 YYREEE (reference sequence). Trimming shortened V by 3 bases and J by 8 bases, and 20 bases separated the two germline ends. This CDR3 contains 15 residues.

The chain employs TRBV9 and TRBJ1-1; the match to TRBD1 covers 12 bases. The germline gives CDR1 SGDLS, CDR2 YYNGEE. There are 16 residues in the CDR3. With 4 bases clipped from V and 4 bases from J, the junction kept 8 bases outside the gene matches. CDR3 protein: CASSFTGTGGGTEAFF. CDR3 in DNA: TGTGCCAGCAGCTTTACCGGGACAGGGGGCGGCACTGAAGCTTTCTTT.

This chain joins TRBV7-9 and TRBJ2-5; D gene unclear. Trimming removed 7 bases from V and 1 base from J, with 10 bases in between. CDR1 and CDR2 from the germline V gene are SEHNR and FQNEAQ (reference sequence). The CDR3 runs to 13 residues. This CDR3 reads CASKSQIQETQYF. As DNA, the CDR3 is TGTGCCAGCAAATCCCAGATCCAAGAGACCCAGTACTTC.

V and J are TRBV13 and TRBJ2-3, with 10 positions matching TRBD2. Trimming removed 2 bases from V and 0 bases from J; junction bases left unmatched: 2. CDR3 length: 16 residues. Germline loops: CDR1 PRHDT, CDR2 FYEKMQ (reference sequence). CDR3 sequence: CASSLIAGGSTDTQYF. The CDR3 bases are TGTGCCAGCAGCTTAATAGCGGGGGGAAGCACAGATACGCAGTATTTT. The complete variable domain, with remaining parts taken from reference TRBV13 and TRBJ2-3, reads AAGVIQSPRHLIKEKRETATLKCYPIPRHDTVYWYQQGPGQDPQFLISFYEKMQSDKGSIPDRFSAQQFSDYHSELNMSSLELGDSALYFCASSLIAGGSTDTQYFGPGTRLTVL.

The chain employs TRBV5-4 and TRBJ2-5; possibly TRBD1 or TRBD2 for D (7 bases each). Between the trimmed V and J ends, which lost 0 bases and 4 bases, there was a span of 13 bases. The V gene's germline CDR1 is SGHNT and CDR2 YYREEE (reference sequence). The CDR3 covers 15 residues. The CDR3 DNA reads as TGTGCCAGCAGCTTGGGGGGAGGGGGCCCAGAGACCCAGTACTTC. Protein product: CASSLGGGGPETQYF.

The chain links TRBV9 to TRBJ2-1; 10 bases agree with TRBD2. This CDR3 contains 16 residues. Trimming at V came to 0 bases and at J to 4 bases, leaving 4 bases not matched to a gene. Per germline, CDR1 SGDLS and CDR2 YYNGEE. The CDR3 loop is CASSVAAGGPYNEQFF. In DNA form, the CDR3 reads TGTGCCAGCAGCGTAGCAGCGGGGGGGCCTTACAATGAGCAGTTCTTC.

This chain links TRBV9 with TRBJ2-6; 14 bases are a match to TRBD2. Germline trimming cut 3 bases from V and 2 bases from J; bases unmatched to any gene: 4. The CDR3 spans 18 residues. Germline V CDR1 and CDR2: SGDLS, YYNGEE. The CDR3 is CASSDRTSGRPGANVLTF. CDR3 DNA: TGTGCCAGCAGCGATCGGACTAGCGGGAGGCCTGGGGCCAACGTCCTGACTTTC. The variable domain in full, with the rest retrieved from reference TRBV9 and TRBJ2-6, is DSGVTQTPKHLITATGQRVTLRCSPRSGDLSVYWYQQSLDQGLQFLIQYYNGEERAKGNILERFSAQQFPDLHSELNLSSLELGDSALYFCASSDRTSGRPGANVLTFGAGSRLTVL.

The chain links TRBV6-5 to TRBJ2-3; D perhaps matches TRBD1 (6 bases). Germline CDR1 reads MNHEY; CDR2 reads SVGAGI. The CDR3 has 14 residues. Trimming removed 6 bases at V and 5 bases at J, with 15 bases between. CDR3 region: CASRRKGDRDTQYF. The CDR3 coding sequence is TGTGCCAGCAGGAGAAAGGGGGACCGAGATACGCAGTATTTT.

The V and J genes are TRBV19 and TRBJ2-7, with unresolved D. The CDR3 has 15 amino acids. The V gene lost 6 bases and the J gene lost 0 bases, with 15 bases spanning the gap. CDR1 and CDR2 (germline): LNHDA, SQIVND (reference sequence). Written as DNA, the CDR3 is TGTGCCAGTAGACTTGGCCAGACCTCCTCCTACGAGCAGTACTTC. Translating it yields CASRLGQTSSYEQYF. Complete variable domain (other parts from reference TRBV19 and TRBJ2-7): DGGITQSPKYLFRKEGQNVTLSCEQNLNHDAMYWYRQDPGQGLRLIYYSQIVNDFQKGDIAEGYSVSREKKESFPLTVTSAQKNPTAFYLCASRLGQTSSYEQYFGPGTRLTVT.

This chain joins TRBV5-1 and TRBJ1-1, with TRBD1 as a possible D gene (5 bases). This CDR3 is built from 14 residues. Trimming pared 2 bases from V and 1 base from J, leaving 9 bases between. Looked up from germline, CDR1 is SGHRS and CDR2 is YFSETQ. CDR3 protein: CASSLSGGNTEAFF. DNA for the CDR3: TGCGCCAGCAGCTTATCGGGGGGGAACACTGAAGCTTTCTTT.

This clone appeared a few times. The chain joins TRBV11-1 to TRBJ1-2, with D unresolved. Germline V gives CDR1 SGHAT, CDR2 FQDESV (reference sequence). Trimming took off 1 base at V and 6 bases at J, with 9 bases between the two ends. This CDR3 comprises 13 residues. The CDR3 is CASSLEGSHGYTF. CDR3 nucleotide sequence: TGTGCCAGCAGCTTAGAGGGAAGTCATGGCTACACCTTC.

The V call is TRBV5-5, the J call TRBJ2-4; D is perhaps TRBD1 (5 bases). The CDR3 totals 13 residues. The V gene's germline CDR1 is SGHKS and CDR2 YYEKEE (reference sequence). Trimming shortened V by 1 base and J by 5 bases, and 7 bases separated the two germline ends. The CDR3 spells CASSLLTENIQYF. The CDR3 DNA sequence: TGTGCCAGCAGCTTGTTGACAGAAAACATTCAGTACTTC. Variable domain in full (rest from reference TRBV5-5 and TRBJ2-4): DAGVTQSPTHLIKTRGQQVTLRCSPISGHKSVSWYQQVLGQGPQFIFQYYEKEERGRGNFPDRFSARQFPNYSSELNVNALLLGDSALYLCASSLLTENIQYFGAGTRLSVL.

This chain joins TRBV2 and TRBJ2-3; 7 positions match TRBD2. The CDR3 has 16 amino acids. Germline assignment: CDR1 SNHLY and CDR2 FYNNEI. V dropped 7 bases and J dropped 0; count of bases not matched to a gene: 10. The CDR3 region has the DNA TGTGCCAGCACTCCCGCGGGACTATTTAGCACAGATACGCAGTATTTT. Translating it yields CASTPAGLFSTDTQYF.

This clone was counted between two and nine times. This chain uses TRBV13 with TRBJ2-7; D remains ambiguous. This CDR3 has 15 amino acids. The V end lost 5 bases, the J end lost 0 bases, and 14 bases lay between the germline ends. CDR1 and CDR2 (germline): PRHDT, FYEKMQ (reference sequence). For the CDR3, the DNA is TGTGCCAGCAGCCGCCTAGAGTTTAGCTCCTACGAGCAGTACTTC. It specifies CASSRLEFSSYEQYF.

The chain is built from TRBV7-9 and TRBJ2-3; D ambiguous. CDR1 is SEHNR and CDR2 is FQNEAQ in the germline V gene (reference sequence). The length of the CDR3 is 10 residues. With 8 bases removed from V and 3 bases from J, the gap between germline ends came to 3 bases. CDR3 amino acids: CASATDTQYF. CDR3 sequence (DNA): TGTGCCAGCGCAACAGATACGCAGTATTTT.

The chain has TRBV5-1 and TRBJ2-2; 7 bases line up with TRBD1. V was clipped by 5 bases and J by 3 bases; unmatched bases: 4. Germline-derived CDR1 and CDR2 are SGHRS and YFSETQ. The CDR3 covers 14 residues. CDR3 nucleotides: TGCGCCAGCAGAAACAGGGGAGACACCGGGGAGCTGTTTTTT. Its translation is CASRNRGDTGELFF.